This T cell receptor (beta chain) appears in the sequencing data of a study of beta chain features in type 1 diabetes. The single heparinised draw taken from each donor contained roughly 100 mL of blood on average. In its sample, this clone was seen a few times. The antigen remains unidentified. Study observations and caveats: In every one of the four CD4+ subsets, TCRB CDR3s were moderately but significantly shorter in Type 1 diabetes patients.

CDR3 length equals 13 residues. Germline assignment: CDR1 SGHTA and CDR2 FQGNSA. V dropped 8 bases and J dropped 3; count of bases not matched to a gene: 6. The sequenced template was cDNA made from the entire isolated RNA. The protocol was immunoSEQ multiplex PCR, while the TCRdb copy is restricted to in-frame clones and leaves out a portion. There are 350,000 to 400,000 clones in the sample; about 12% occur only once, and 0.008% to 0.011% lies in the top ten. This sequence was found in a woman between 18 and 30 years old with type 1 diabetes. The sample comprised naive CD4+ T cells from blood. The chain carries TRBV7-2 and TRBJ1-1; TRBD1 agrees at 7 bases. CDR3 loop: CASGAGQDTEAFF. The DNA of the CDR3 is TGTGCCAGCGGCGCCGGACAGGACACTGAAGCTTTCTTT. Using reference TRBV7-2 and TRBJ1-1 for the parts outside the CDR3, the full variable domain is GAGVSQSPSNKVTEKGKDVELRCDPISGHTALYWYRQSLGQGLEFLIYFQGNSAPDKSGLPSDRFSAERTGGSVSTLTIQRTQQEDSAVYLCASGAGQDTEAFFGQGTRLTVV.